The rows below give T cell receptor beta chains drawn from one sample of a study of T cells in Graves' hyperthyroidism and ophthalmopathy. TCRdb independently ran MiXCR on the multiplex PCR reads; one entry per CDR3 protein. This sample has roughly 570,000 distinct CDR3 sequences, with approximately 44% found just once. The source material was peripheral blood or thyroid tissue (not recorded which). The receptors originated from an adult woman with Graves' disease, either hyperthyroidism or ophthalmopathy (not recorded which). CDR3s include the opening cysteine and the closing phenylalanine or tryptophan. The D gene is left open where the match is weak. Clone size, where shown, is once, few, many, or a class for clones that have expanded.

CDR3	DNA	D	V	J	size
CASSTLLGRGNTIYF	TGTGCCAGCAGTACACTCCTCGGTCGCGGAAACACCATATATTTT	NA	TRBV12-3/TRBV12-4	TRBJ1-3	many
CAISTTSGGVETQYF	TGTGCCATCAGCACCACCTCGGGGGGCGTAGAGACCCAGTACTTC	NA	TRBV10-3	TRBJ2-5	NA
CATSTTRRTEAFF	TGTGCCACCAGCACCACACGGAGGACTGAAGCTTTCTTT	NA	TRBV15	TRBJ1-1	NA
CAISRQGMMETQYF	TGTGCCATCAGTCGACAGGGGATGATGGAGACCCAGTACTTC	TRBD1	TRBV10-3	TRBJ2-5	few
CATSDFRGAIPETQYF	TGTGCCACCAGTGATTTCCGGGGGGCCATTCCAGAGACCCAGTACTTC	NA	TRBV24-1	TRBJ2-5	NA
CASSQVGISEQYF	TGTGCCAGCAGCCAAGTCGGAATATCCGAGCAGTACTTC	NA	TRBV3-1	TRBJ2-7	NA
CAISGLAGVHEQYF	TGTGCCATCAGTGGACTAGCGGGAGTCCACGAGCAGTACTTC	TRBD2	TRBV5-5	TRBJ2-7	few
CASSLNQQETQYF	TGTGCCAGCAGTTTAAACCAGCAAGAGACCCAGTACTTC	NA	TRBV2	TRBJ2-5	NA
CASSQDAGRNTEAFF	TGTGCCAGCAGCCAAGACGCTGGCCGGAACACTGAAGCTTTCTTT	NA	TRBV4-2	TRBJ1-1	NA
CASSLGPQGSQPQHF	TGTGCCAGCAGCTTAGGACCCCAGGGATCCCAGCCCCAGCATTTT	NA	TRBV7-2	TRBJ1-5	many
CASSQPTTGNTEAFF	TGCGCCAGCAGCCAACCCACGACGGGGAACACTGAAGCTTTCTTT	NA	TRBV4-1	TRBJ1-1	many
CAVVENTEAFF	TGTGCCGTGGTGGAAAACACTGAAGCTTTCTTT	NA	TRBV19	TRBJ1-1	many
CSVTVTREENTGELFF	TGCAGCGTTACTGTGACCCGGGAGGAGAACACCGGGGAGCTGTTTTTT	TRBD2	TRBV29-1	TRBJ2-2	NA
CASSLPGQPQHF	TGTGCCAGCAGCTTACCGGGTCAGCCCCAGCATTTT	NA	TRBV2	TRBJ1-5	many
CASSRHRGTYEQYF	TGTGCCAGCAGCCGACACCGGGGGACCTACGAGCAGTACTTC	NA	TRBV7-2	TRBJ2-7	many
CASSRDGGPISNTGELFF	TGTGCCAGCAGCCGGGACGGAGGGCCTATCTCGAACACCGGGGAGCTGTTTTTT	NA	TRBV7-3	TRBJ2-2	many
CASSSRIHEQYF	TGTGCCAGCAGTTCGCGTATTCACGAGCAGTACTTC	NA	TRBV6-2/TRBV6-3	TRBJ2-7	many
CSAGPTSGVQETQYF	TGCAGTGCGGGACCGACTAGCGGAGTCCAAGAGACCCAGTACTTC	TRBD2	TRBV20-1	TRBJ2-5	many
CASSPIISFGYGYTF	TGTGCCAGCAGCCCCATAATCAGCTTTGGGTATGGCTACACCTTC	NA	TRBV7-8	TRBJ1-2	many
CASRLEGTTAFTGELFF	TGCGCCAGCAGACTAGAGGGGACAACGGCTTTCACCGGGGAGCTGTTTTTT	NA	TRBV5-1	TRBJ2-2	many
CSARVMEGRDRETQYF	TGCAGTGCTAGAGTTATGGAGGGCAGAGACAGGGAGACCCAGTACTTC	NA	TRBV20-1	TRBJ2-5	once
CASSLARSWEGYGYTF	TGTGCCAGCAGCTTGGCTAGGTCGTGGGAGGGCTATGGCTACACCTTC	NA	TRBV5-4	TRBJ1-2	few
CSVGPYRAAYGYTF	TGCAGCGTTGGTCCGTACAGGGCCGCCTATGGCTACACCTTC	NA	TRBV29-1	TRBJ1-2	NA
CASREYAGTGNTEAFF	TGTGCCAGCAGGGAATACGCCGGGACAGGGAACACTGAAGCTTTCTTT	TRBD1	TRBV6-1	TRBJ1-1	many
CSVGGGREQYF	TGCAGCGTTGGGGGTGGGCGCGAGCAGTACTTC	NA	TRBV29-1	TRBJ2-7	few
CASSEAGPPSHGNTIYF	TGTGCCAGCAGTGAAGCGGGGCCCCCGTCCCATGGAAACACCATATATTTT	NA	TRBV25-1	TRBJ1-3	few
CASSRLRGTGQPQHF	TGTGCCAGCAGCAGACTCAGGGGAACAGGGCAGCCCCAGCATTTT	NA	TRBV28	TRBJ1-5	NA
CASSFGTGPEPQHF	TGTGCCAGCAGTTTCGGGACAGGTCCTGAGCCCCAGCATTTT	TRBD1	TRBV11-2	TRBJ1-5	NA